The entry that follows covers one T cell receptor beta chain sequence. Treatment here: oral pan-JAK inhibitor, 5-10 mg twice daily. PBMCs yielded sorted CD4+ and CD8+ T cells. Trimming shortened V by 5 bases and J by 2 bases, and 16 bases separated the two germline ends. The CDR3 consists of 15 residues. Germline CDR1 is SGDLS and CDR2 is YYNGEE. The sample comes from a study of CD8+ T cells in alopecia areata. Study background: Among treated patients, oral tofacitinib was administered at 5 to 10 mg twice daily. Scoring treated patients' severity relied on the percentage of scalp area affected.

Sequencing relied on a cDNA template that was reverse transcribed from extracted RNA. The assay was immunoSEQ multiplex PCR, and TCRdb's table has in-frame clones only and misses some. The sample lists approximately 150,000 clones, 86% occurring once. V usage is TRBV9 and J usage is TRBJ1-1; no reliable D call. This TCR was sampled from a human donor with alopecia areata. Sequencing was performed on CD8+ T cells sorted from blood, taken at week 4, from a patient treated with tofacitinib. The DNA for the CDR3 is TGTGCCAGCAGTCTTTGGGGTGAGCCAAACACTGAAGCTTTCTTT. It yields the protein CASSLWGEPNTEAFF. Complete variable domain (other parts from reference TRBV9 and TRBJ1-1): DSGVTQTPKHLITATGQRVTLRCSPRSGDLSVYWYQQSLDQGLQFLIQYYNGEERAKGNILERFSAQQFPDLHSELNLSSLELGDSALYFCASSLWGEPNTEAFFGQGTRLTVV.